A single sample is the source of the 2 T cell receptor beta chains below, sequenced in a study of T cells in Graves' hyperthyroidism and ophthalmopathy (dated by TCRdb to between 2019 and 2020). Libraries came from multiplex PCR. The reads were generated on an Illumina HiSeq 2000. TCR beta CDR3 regions were amplified from RNA transcripts. A first-round RT-PCR of the TCR CDR3 used the HTBI primer set with the Qiagen OneStep RT-PCR kit. TCRdb handled the public reads itself, with Q25 trimming in fastp and clone calling in MiXCR, and kept productive beta chains. Each record represents a unique CDR3 protein, reported with the most common genes and DNA among its rows. The sample table contains around 520,000 distinct CDR3 sequences; only one count was recorded for 14% of them. The ten largest clones add up to roughly 14% of the sample. The specimen was blood. These receptors all stem from a woman aged 40-49 years with Graves' hyperthyroidism.

The table lists this clonotype with many counts. The chain uses TRBV13 and TRBJ2-7; D uncertain. From germline, CDR1 is PRHDT and CDR2 FYEKMQ (reference sequence). This CDR3 has 14 residues. V was pared by 5 bases and J by 0 bases, with 11 bases between. CDR3 sequence: CASSIRVASYEQYF. The CDR3 nucleotides read TGTGCCAGCAGCATTAGGGTCGCCTCCTACGAGCAGTACTTC. Full variable domain (outside the CDR3, taken from reference TRBV13 and TRBJ2-7): AAGVIQSPRHLIKEKRETATLKCYPIPRHDTVYWYQQGPGQDPQFLISFYEKMQSDKGSIPDRFSAQQFSDYHSELNMSSLELGDSALYFCASSIRVASYEQYFGPGTRLTVT.

The table lists this clonotype with many counts. The gene calls are TRBV20-1 and TRBJ1-5, with D perhaps TRBD1 (5 bases). This CDR3 is built from 13 residues. Looked up from germline, CDR1 is DFQATT and CDR2 is SNEGSKA (reference sequence). V lost 5 bases and J 5 bases, leaving 13 bases between the germline ends. CDR3 bases: TGCAGTGCTTGGGACGGGGCAGATCAGCCCCAGCATTTT. This codes for CSAWDGADQPQHF.